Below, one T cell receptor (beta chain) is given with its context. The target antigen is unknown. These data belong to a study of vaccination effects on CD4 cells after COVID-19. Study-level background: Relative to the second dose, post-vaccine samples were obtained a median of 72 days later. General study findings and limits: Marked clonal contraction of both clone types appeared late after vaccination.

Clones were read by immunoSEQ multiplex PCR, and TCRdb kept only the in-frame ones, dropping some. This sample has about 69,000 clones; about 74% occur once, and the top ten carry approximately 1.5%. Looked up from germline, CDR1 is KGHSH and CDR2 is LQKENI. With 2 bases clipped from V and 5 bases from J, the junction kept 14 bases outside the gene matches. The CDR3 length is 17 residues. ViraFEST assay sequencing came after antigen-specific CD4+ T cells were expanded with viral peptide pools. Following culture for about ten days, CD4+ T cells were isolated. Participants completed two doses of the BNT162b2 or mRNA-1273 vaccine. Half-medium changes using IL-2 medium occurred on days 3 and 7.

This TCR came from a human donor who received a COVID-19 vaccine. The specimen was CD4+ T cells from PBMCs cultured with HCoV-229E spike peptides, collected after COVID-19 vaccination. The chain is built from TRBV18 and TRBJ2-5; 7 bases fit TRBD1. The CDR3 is CASSPSYQGGLSETQYF. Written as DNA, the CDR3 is TGTGCCAGCTCACCATCCTATCAAGGGGGCCTGAGTGAGACCCAGTACTTC. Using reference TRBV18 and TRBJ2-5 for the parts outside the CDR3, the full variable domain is NAGVMQNPRHLVRRRGQEARLRCSPMKGHSHVYWYRQLPEEGLKFMVYLQKENIIDESGMPKERFSAEFPKEGPSILRIQQVVRGDSAAYFCASSPSYQGGLSETQYFGPGTRLLVL.